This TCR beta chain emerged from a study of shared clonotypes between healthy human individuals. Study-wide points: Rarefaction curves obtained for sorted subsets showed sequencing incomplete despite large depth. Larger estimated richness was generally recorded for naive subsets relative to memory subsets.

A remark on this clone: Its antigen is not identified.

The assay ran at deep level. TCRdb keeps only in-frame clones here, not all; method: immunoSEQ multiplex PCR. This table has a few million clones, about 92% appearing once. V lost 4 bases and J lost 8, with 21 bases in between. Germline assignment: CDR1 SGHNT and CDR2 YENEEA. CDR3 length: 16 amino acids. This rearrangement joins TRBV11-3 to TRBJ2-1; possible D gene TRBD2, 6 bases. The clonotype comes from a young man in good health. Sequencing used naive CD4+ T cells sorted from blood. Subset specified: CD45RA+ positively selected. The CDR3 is CASSSRWGGTGDEQFF. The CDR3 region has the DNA TGTGCCAGCAGCTCCAGATGGGGCGGGACTGGGGATGAGCAGTTCTTC.